The clone carrying this T cell receptor beta chain was counted between two and nine times. Antigen: not known. Germline loops: CDR1 SGHNT, CDR2 YENEEA. The length of the CDR3 is 18 residues. After removal of 3 bases from V and 4 bases from J, the junction contained 11 bases not matched to a gene. Using immunoSEQ multiplex PCR, the repertoire was profiled, and TCRdb retains in-frame clones only, with some absent. Here the sample spans more than 30,000 clones, over 30% being singletons. Stated treatment: randomized to nivolumab then ipilimumab (arm A) or the reverse (arm B). This sample was included in a study of sequential checkpoint blockade in melanoma. Study-level information: Patients were randomized 1:1 to nivolumab-then-ipilimumab or ipilimumab-then-nivolumab first-line. About two dozen patients had tumor biopsies before treatment and at week 13.

General study results and limits: Tumor T-cell fraction and clonality correlated with PD-L1 and CD8+ counts.

This sequence was found in a human donor with melanoma. Sequenced material: tumor tissue (inferred from file names), taken from a patient given nivolumab and ipilimumab in sequence. This chain uses TRBV11-3 with TRBJ1-3, with 11 bases fitting TRBD1. DNA of the CDR3: TGTGCCAGCAGCTTTTTGGGAGGACAGGGGGCGGCGGGAAACACCATATATTTT. Protein sequence: CASSFLGGQGAAGNTIYF.